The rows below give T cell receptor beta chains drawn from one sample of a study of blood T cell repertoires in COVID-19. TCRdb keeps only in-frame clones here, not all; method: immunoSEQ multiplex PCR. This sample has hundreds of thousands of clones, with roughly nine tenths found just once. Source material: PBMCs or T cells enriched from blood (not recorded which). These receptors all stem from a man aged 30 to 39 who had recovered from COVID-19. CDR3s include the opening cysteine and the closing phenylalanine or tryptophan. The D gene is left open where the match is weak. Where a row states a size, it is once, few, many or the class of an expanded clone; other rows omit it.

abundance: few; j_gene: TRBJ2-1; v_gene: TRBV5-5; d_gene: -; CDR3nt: TGTGCCAGCAGCTTGAGTTGGCGGGCCGACAATGAGCAGTTCTTC; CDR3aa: CASSLSWRADNEQFF
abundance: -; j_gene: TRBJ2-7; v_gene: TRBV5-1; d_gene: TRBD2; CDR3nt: TGCGCCAGCAGCGTCGGTGGGGGGGCCTACGAGCAGTACTTC; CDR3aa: CASSVGGGAYEQYF
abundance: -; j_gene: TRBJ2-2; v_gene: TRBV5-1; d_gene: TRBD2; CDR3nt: TGCGCCAGCAAGGCGGGAGGGTTCACCGGGGAGCTGTTTTTT; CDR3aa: CASKAGGFTGELFF
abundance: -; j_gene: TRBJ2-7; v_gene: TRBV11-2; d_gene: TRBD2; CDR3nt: TGTGCCAGCAGCCCGAGGGGGCGCGGGAGGGCCTCAACCTACGAGCAGTACTTC; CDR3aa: CASSPRGRGRASTYEQYF
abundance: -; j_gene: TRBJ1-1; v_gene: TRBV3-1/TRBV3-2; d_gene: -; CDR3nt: TGTGCCAGCAGCCAAGGTCGAGGGCCTTTGAACACTGAAGCTTTCTTT; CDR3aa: CASSQGRGPLNTEAFF
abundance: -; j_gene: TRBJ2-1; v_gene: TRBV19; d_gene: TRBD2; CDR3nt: TGTGCCAGTAGGCCTAGCGGGATGGGAAATGAGCAGTTCTTC; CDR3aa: CASRPSGMGNEQFF
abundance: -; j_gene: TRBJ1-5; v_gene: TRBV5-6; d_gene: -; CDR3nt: TGTGCCAGCAGCTTCGGAGGGGTTTTCAGCAATCAGCCCCAGCATTTT; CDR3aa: CASSFGGVFSNQPQHF
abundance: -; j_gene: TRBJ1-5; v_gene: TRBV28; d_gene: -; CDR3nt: TGTGCCAGCAGTACCCGGACTCCCCTAAGTCTTAGCAATCAGCCCCAGCATTTT; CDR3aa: CASSTRTPLSLSNQPQHF
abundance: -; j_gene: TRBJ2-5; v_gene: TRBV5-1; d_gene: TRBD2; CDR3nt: TGCGCCAGCAGCTTTATGACTAGCGGGACACAAGAGACCCAGTACTTC; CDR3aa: CASSFMTSGTQETQYF
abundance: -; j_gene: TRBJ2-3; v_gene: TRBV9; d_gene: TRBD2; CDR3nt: TGTGCCAGCAGCGTGGATGGGGGGGAGAGCACAGATACGCAGTATTTT; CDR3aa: CASSVDGGESTDTQYF
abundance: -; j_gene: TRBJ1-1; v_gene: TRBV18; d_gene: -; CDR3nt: TGTGCCAGCTCACCAATCTGGGGCATCGGCACTGAAGCTTTCTTT; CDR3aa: CASSPIWGIGTEAFF
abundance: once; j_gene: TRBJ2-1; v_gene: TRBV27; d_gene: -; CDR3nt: TGTGCCAGCACGACCCGTAGCGCGCTCTACAATGAGCAGTTCTTC; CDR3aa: CASTTRSALYNEQFF
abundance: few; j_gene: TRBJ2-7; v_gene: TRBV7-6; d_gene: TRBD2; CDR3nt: TGTGCCAGCAGCTTAGTGGGACTAGCGGGAGGTGAGCAGTACTTC; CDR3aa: CASSLVGLAGGEQYF
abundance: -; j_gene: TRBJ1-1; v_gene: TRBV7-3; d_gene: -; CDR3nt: TGTGCCAGCAGCTTCTCAGAGAACACTGAAGCTTTCTTT; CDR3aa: CASSFSENTEAFF
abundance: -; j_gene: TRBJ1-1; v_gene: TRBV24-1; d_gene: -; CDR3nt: TGTGCCACCAGTGATTTGACCTACAGGGACACTGAAGCTTTCTTT; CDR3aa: CATSDLTYRDTEAFF
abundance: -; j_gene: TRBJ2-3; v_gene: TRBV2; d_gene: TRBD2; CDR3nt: TGTGCCAGCAGACTAGCGGGAGCCGCAGATACGCAGTATTTT; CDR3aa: CASRLAGAADTQYF
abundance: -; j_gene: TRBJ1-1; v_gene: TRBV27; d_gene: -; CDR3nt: TGTGCCAGCACCGAAAGGGGCAGGTTGAACACTGAAGCTTTCTTT; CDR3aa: CASTERGRLNTEAFF
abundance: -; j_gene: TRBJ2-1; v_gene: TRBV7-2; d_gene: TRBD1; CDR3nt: TGTGCCAGCAGCTTCAGGGGGTATGAGCAGTTCTTC; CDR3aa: CASSFRGYEQFF
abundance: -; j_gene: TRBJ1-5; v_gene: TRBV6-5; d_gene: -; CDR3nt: TGTGCCAGCAGCCGGAACAGGGCAAGCAATCAGCCCCAGCATTTT; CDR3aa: CASSRNRASNQPQHF
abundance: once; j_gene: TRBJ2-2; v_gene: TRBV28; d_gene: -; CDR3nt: TGTGCCAGCAGTCTTACAGCTACCGGGGAGCTGTTTTTT; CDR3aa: CASSLTATGELFF
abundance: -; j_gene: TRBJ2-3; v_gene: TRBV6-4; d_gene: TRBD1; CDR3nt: TGTGCCAGCAGGAAGAGACAGGGTACAGATACGCAGTATTTT; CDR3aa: CASRKRQGTDTQYF
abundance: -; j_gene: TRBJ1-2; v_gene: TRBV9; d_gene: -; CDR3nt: TGTGCCAGCAGCGTAGGGGGGACACACTATGGCTACACCTTC; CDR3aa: CASSVGGTHYGYTF
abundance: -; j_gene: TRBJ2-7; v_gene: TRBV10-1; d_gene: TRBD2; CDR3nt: TGCGCCAGCCTAAGCGGGAGCCCCTACGAGCAGTACTTC; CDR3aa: CASLSGSPYEQYF